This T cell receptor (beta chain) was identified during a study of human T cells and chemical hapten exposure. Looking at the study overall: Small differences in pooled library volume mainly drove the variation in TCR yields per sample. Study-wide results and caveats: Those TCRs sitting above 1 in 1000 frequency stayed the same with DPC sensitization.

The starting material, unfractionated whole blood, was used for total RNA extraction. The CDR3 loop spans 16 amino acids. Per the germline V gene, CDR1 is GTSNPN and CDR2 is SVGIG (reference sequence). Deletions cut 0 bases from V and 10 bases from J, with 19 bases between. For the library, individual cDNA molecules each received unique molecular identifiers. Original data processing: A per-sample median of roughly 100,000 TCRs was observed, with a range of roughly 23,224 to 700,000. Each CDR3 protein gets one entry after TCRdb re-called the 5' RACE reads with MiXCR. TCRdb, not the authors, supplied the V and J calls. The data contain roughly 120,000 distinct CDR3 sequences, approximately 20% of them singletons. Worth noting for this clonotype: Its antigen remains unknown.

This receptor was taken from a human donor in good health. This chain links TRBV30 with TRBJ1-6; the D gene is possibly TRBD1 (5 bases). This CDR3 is CAWSVRRLRGGSPLHF. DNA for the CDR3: TGTGCCTGGAGTGTTCGGAGACTACGCGGGGGATCACCCCTCCACTTT.